What follows are 5 T cell receptor beta chains derived from one specimen sequenced in a study of shared clonotypes between healthy human individuals. Assay: immunoSEQ multiplex PCR; the TCRdb copy retains only in-frame clones and omits some. The sample gives 500,000 to 550,000 clones, more than 95% of which show up once; 0.055% to 0.075% is in the top ten. The material sequenced was naive CD4+ T cells sorted from blood. The subset: CD45RA+ positively selected. The source of these receptors is a woman aged 25 to 39 in good health.

The chain uses TRBV11-2 and TRBJ2-7; D may correspond to TRBD1 or TRBD2 (6 bases each). V lost 1 base, J lost 2 bases, and 12 bases lay in between. The CDR3 covers 15 residues. CDR1 SGHAT and CDR2 FQNNGV come from the germline V gene. This CDR3 is CASSLGTGRPYEQYF. CDR3 in DNA: TGTGCCAGCAGCTTAGGCACAGGGAGGCCCTACGAGCAGTACTTC.

The chain combines TRBV2 with TRBJ2-7, with D unresolved. This CDR3 is 13 amino acids long. V dropped 2 bases and J dropped 6 bases, with 11 bases sitting between them. The germline V gene encodes CDR1 SNHLY and CDR2 FYNNEI. As DNA, the CDR3 is TGTGCCAGCAGTGAAACCCCCCGGACCGAGCAGTACTTC. It translates to CASSETPRTEQYF.

This rearrangement joins TRBV2 to TRBJ2-1; the match to TRBD2 covers 9 bases. The CDR3 contains 14 residues. Germline V CDR1 and CDR2: SNHLY, FYNNEI. The trim removed 8 bases at V and 9 bases at J, leaving 11 bases unmatched. DNA of the CDR3: TGTGCCAGCGGAGGGGTAGCGGGAGATACTGAGCAGTTCTTC. This sequence encodes CASGGVAGDTEQFF.

The chain joins TRBV28 to TRBJ2-1; tentative D call: TRBD2 (7 bases). CDR1 MDHEN and CDR2 SYDVKM come from the germline V gene. The CDR3 sequence is 17 residues long. V lost 6 bases, J lost 5 bases, and 23 bases lay in between. For the CDR3, the DNA is TGTGCCAGCAGAGGATCCTTGGGGGGGCGGGACAACAATGAGCAGTTCTTC. It yields the protein CASRGSLGGRDNNEQFF.

J is TRBJ1-1 and V is TRBV30; D is unresolved. Germline V CDR1 and CDR2: GTSNPN, SVGIG (reference sequence). CDR3 length equals 14 residues. The ends were cut back, 0 bases at V and 2 bases at J, with 10 bases in the middle. The CDR3 DNA reads as TGTGCCTGGAGTGTACAAGGTTATAACACTGAAGCTTTCTTT. Protein: CAWSVQGYNTEAFF. The full variable domain, completed using reference TRBV30 and TRBJ1-1, is SQTIHQWPATLVQPVGSPLSLECTVEGTSNPNLYWYRQAAGRGLQLLFYSVGIGQISSEVPQNLSASRPQDRQFILSSKKLLLSDSGFYLCAWSVQGYNTEAFFGQGTRLTVV.